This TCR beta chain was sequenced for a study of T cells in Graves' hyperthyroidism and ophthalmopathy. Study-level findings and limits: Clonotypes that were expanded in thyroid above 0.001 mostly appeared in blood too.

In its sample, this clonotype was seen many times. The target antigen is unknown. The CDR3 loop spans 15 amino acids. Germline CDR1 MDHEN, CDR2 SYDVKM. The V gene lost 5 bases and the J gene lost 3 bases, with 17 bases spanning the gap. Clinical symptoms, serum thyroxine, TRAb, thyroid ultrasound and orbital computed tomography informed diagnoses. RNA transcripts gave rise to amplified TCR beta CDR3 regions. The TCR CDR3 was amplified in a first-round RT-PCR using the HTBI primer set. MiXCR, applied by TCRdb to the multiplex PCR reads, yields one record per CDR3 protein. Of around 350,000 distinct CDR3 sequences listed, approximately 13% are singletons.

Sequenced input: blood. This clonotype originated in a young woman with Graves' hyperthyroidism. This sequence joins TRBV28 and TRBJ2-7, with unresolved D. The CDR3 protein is CASSPLAGRNYEQYF. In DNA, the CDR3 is TGTGCCAGCAGTCCTCTGGCCGGGCGCAACTACGAGCAGTACTTC.